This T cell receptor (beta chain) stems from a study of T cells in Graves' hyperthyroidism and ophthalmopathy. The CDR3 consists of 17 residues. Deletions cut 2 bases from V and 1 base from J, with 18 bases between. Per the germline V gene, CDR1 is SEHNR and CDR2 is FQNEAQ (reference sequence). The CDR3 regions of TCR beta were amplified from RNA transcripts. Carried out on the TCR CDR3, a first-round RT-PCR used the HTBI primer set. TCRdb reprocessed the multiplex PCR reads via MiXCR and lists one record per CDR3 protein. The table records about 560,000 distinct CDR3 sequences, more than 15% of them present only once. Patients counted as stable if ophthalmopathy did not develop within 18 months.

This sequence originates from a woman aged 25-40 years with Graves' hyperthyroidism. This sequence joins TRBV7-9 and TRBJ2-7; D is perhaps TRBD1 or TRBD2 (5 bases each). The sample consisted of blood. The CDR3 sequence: CASSLLGVLPFSYEQYF. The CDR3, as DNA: TGTGCCAGCAGCTTACTGGGGGTCCTCCCATTTTCCTACGAGCAGTACTTC. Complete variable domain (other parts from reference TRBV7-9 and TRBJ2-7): DTGVSQNPRHKITKRGQNVTFRCDPISEHNRLYWYRQTLGQGPEFLTYFQNEAQLEKSRLLSDRFSAERPKGSFSTLEIQRTEQGDSAMYLCASSLLGVLPFSYEQYFGPGTRLTVT.